The clone carrying this T cell receptor (beta chain) was counted a few times. The target antigen is unknown. This entry belongs to a study of post-analysis software for immune sequencing data. The study's findings and limits: Controls had significantly higher normalized Chao1 diversity than multiple sclerosis patients.

Germline CDR1 is SEHNR and CDR2 is FQNEAQ (reference sequence). J gave up 1 base and V 3 bases, and 14 bases lay outside the gene matches. The CDR3 is 19 amino acids. Carried by the TCR beta cDNA libraries were unique molecular identifiers. TCRdb re-analysed the PCR reads in MiXCR, keeping a single row per CDR3 protein. The profile shows about 160,000 distinct CDR3 sequences, 35% to 40% of them singletons. Sample: blood, taken after autologous hematopoietic stem cell transplantation. The chain employs TRBV7-9 and TRBJ2-1; 8 bases are shared with TRBD2. The TCR was taken from a girl aged 5-17 years with multiple sclerosis. The CDR3 loop reads CASSLSLGSGALSYNEQFF. The CDR3 DNA reads TGTGCCAGCAGCTTGTCCCTCGGTAGCGGGGCGCTATCCTACAATGAGCAGTTCTTC.